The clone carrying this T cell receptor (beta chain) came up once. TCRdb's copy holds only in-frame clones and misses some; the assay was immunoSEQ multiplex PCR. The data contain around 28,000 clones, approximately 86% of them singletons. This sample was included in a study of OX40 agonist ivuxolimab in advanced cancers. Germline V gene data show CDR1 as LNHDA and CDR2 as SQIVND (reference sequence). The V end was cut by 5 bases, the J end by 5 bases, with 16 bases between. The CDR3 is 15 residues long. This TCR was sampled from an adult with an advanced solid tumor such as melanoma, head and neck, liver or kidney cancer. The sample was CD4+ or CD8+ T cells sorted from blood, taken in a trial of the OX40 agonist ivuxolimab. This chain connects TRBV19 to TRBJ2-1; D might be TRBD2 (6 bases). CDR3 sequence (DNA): TGTGCCAGTAGTGCCCGACTAGGCCCCCACAATGAGCAGTTCTTC. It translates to CASSARLGPHNEQFF.